This is a list of T cell receptor beta chains from one sample in a study of blood T cell repertoires in COVID-19. Using immunoSEQ multiplex PCR, the repertoire was profiled, and TCRdb retains in-frame clones only, with some absent. Counted here are about 230,000 clones, roughly 80% occurring once; the ten biggest clones make up approximately 2.6%. Specimen: peripheral blood. The receptor set was obtained from a woman in her seventies with active or convalescent COVID-19. Both conserved end residues are part of each CDR3. The D gene is left open where the match is weak. Rows give clone size only sometimes, using once, few, many, or a class for an expanded clone.

J | D | size | V | DNA | CDR3
TRBJ1-2 | TRBD1 | once | TRBV5-1 | TGCGCCAGCAGTCCGACAGGGGGCTTCTATGGCTACACCTTC | CASSPTGGFYGYTF
TRBJ1-6 | TRBD1 | NA | TRBV15 | TGTGCCACCAGCAGAGGACTGACAGGGGGCGGGTCACCCCTCCACTTT | CATSRGLTGGGSPLHF
TRBJ2-7 | TRBD1 | NA | TRBV28 | TGTGCCAGCACCCGGGACAGCCCCTACGAGCAGTACTTC | CASTRDSPYEQYF
TRBJ1-1 | NA | NA | TRBV6-6 | TGTGCCAGCAGTTACTGGGCTGGGACTGAAGCTTTCTTT | CASSYWAGTEAFF
TRBJ2-5 | NA | once | TRBV10-3 | TGTGCCATCAGTCTGAGTCGGGGAAGGGAGACCCAGTACTTC | CAISLSRGRETQYF
TRBJ2-7 | TRBD2 | NA | TRBV5-1 | TGCGCCAGCAGCCAGCTAGCGGGAGATTACGAGCAGTACTTC | CASSQLAGDYEQYF
TRBJ1-6 | TRBD1 | once | TRBV9 | TGTGCCAGCAGCGCACAGGGGCATCACGGTTCACCCCTCCACTTT | CASSAQGHHGSPLHF
TRBJ1-6 | NA | once | TRBV10-3 | TGTGCCATCAGTGAGTCCAGCACAGATAATTCACCCCTCCACTTT | CAISESSTDNSPLHF
TRBJ2-2 | NA | few | TRBV5-6 | TGTGCCAGCAGCTTGGTGGCAGGGGAAGCCGGGGAGCTGTTTTTT | CASSLVAGEAGELFF
TRBJ2-2 | NA | NA | TRBV2 | TGTGCCAGCAGACCCCTAGAATCCGGGGAGCTGTTTTTT | CASRPLESGELFF
TRBJ2-2 | TRBD1 | NA | TRBV12-5 | TGTGCTAGTGGCCCCCGATCCGTCGGGACAGGGGTCCCCGGGGAGCTGTTTTTT | CASGPRSVGTGVPGELFF
TRBJ2-3 | TRBD2 | once | TRBV7-2 | TGTGCCAGCAGCCCTCAGGGACTAGCGGGGGCACATACGCAGTATTTT | CASSPQGLAGAHTQYF
TRBJ1-3 | NA | NA | TRBV14 | TGTGCCAGCAGCCCGATTCAGTTCTCTGGAAACACCATATATTTT | CASSPIQFSGNTIYF
TRBJ2-2 | NA | NA | TRBV3-1/TRBV3-2 | TGTGCCAGCGCCCTAGGAGGGGCAGACGGGGAGCTGTTTTTT | CASALGGADGELFF
TRBJ2-3 | NA | NA | TRBV7-8 | TGTGCCAGCAGCGCCATGGCAGGCCTGCGGGGCACAGATACGCAGTATTTT | CASSAMAGLRGTDTQYF
TRBJ1-6 | NA | NA | TRBV9 | TGTGCCAGCAGCGTAGAGACAGGTGGTTCACCCCTCCACTTT | CASSVETGGSPLHF
TRBJ1-2 | TRBD1 | NA | TRBV6-1 | TGTGCCAGCAGTGAAGCTCCCTTGGTAGGGGGCACCTATGGCTACACCTTC | CASSEAPLVGGTYGYTF
TRBJ2-7 | NA | NA | TRBV4-3 | TGCGCCAGCAGCCAAGAGGCGCCAGGCCCCTACGAGCAGTACTTC | CASSQEAPGPYEQYF
TRBJ2-7 | TRBD2 | NA | TRBV28 | TGTGCCAGCAGAGTCCCCCAGGGACTACCATACGAGCAGTACTTC | CASRVPQGLPYEQYF
TRBJ1-2 | TRBD1 | NA | TRBV7-9 | TGTGCCAGCAGCGAGACAGGGTGGTATGGCTACACCTTC | CASSETGWYGYTF
TRBJ1-1 | TRBD1 | NA | TRBV18 | TGTGCCAGCTCAACGGACAGGGGGAACACTGAAGCTTTCTTT | CASSTDRGNTEAFF
TRBJ1-2 | NA | NA | TRBV30 | TGTGCCTGGAGTGTAAGGCAGTTGTGGTCGGAGTATGGCTACACCTTC | CAWSVRQLWSEYGYTF
TRBJ2-7 | NA | NA | TRBV11-3 | TGTGCCAGCAGCCTGGGTGCGGGTACCTACGAGCAGTACTTC | CASSLGAGTYEQYF
TRBJ1-1 | NA | NA | TRBV15 | TGTGCCACCAGCAAAGTGGGGGCGCCCCCGAACACTGAAGCTTTCTTT | CATSKVGAPPNTEAFF
TRBJ1-3 | NA | many | TRBV6-6 | TGTGCCAGCAGTTACTCGGGCAACAAGGCTGACACCATATATTTT | CASSYSGNKADTIYF
TRBJ1-5 | NA | NA | TRBV30 | TGTGCCTGGATGAAAGGGGGTCCCAATCAGCCCCAGCATTTT | CAWMKGGPNQPQHF
TRBJ2-3 | TRBD2 | NA | TRBV7-2 | TGTGCCAGCAGCTTAGTCAGCGGGAGCCCCATCGATACGCAGTATTTT | CASSLVSGSPIDTQYF
TRBJ2-7 | TRBD1 | once | TRBV28 | TGTGCCAGCTGGACAGGGGGCGGAACCTACGAGCAGTACTTC | CASWTGGGTYEQYF
TRBJ2-7 | NA | NA | TRBV28 | TGTGCCAGCAAAATGTTGGGGGCCCCCGAGCAGTACTTC | CASKMLGAPEQYF
TRBJ1-1 | NA | NA | TRBV5-1 | TGCGCCAGCAGCTTGGCTTCCGGATCGGGGACTGAAGCTTTCTTT | CASSLASGSGTEAFF
TRBJ2-5 | TRBD2 | NA | TRBV12-5 | TGTGCTAGTGGTTTGGGGATAGCGGGGGCTGAAGAGACCCAGTACTTC | CASGLGIAGAEETQYF
TRBJ1-1 | NA | NA | TRBV10-3 | TGTGCCACCCGGCCCGGACTGGACTGGGGGGCTGAAGCTTTCTTT | CATRPGLDWGAEAFF
TRBJ2-2 | TRBD2 | NA | TRBV7-2 | TGTGCCAGCAGCTTAGACAGCGGGAGGGCCGACACCGGGGAGCTGTTTTTT | CASSLDSGRADTGELFF
TRBJ2-5 | NA | once | TRBV19 | TGTGCCAGTAGTGTATTAGGAGGGGAAGAGACCCAGTACTTC | CASSVLGGEETQYF
TRBJ1-1 | TRBD1 | NA | TRBV5-1 | TGCGCCAGCAGCCAGACAGGGTGGACTGAAGCTTTCTTT | CASSQTGWTEAFF
TRBJ1-2 | NA | NA | TRBV3-1/TRBV3-2 | TGTGCCAGCAGCCAAGTGGGGCCGTATGGCTACACCTTC | CASSQVGPYGYTF
TRBJ2-7 | TRBD1 | NA | TRBV23-1 | TGCGCCAGCGGGTCGGGACAGGTCTACTACGAGCAGTACTTC | CASGSGQVYYEQYF
TRBJ2-2 | NA | NA | TRBV3-1/TRBV3-2 | TGTGCCAGCAGCCAAGATCTAGCGTCCGGGGAGCTGTTTTTT | CASSQDLASGELFF